A single sample gave rise to the 29 T cell receptor beta chains below, sequenced in a study of shared clonotypes between healthy human individuals. TCRdb's copy holds only in-frame clones and misses some; the assay was immunoSEQ multiplex PCR. This table holds a few million clones, over 85% found once. Sequencing was carried out using naive CD4+ T cells sorted from blood. The subset here: CD45RA+ positively selected. These receptors were obtained from a man in his late teens or twenties in good health.

This sequence joins TRBV5-1 and TRBJ2-1; 7 positions match TRBD1. The length of the CDR3 is 16 residues. Germline assignment: CDR1 SGHRS and CDR2 YFSETQ. The V and J ends lost 3 bases and 5 bases, in that order; junction bases with no gene match: 11. The CDR3 DNA sequence: TGCGCCAGCAGCTCCGTTCCTGGGGGACAGAACAATGAGCAGTTCTTC. Amino acid sequence: CASSSVPGGQNNEQFF. The variable domain in full, completed from reference TRBV5-1 and TRBJ2-1, reads KAGVTQTPRYLIKTRGQQVTLSCSPISGHRSVSWYQQTPGQGLQFLFEYFSETQRNKGNFPGRFSGRQFSNSRSEMNVSTLELGDSALYLCASSSVPGGQNNEQFFGPGTRLTVL.

The V call is TRBV6-5, the J call TRBJ2-7, with D possibly being TRBD1 (6 bases). Germline V gene sequence: CDR1 MNHEY, CDR2 SVGAGI. There are 13 residues in the CDR3. V was pared by 6 bases and J by 1 base, with 10 bases between. The CDR3 spells CASRFTGSYEQYF. The CDR3 coding sequence is TGTGCCAGCAGATTCACAGGGTCCTACGAGCAGTACTTC.

J is TRBJ1-1 and V is TRBV9; D gene ambiguous. CDR1 and CDR2 from the germline V gene are SGDLS and YYNGEE. The CDR3 spans 13 residues. V was shortened by 0 bases and J by 3 bases, with 6 bases between the two germline ends. The CDR3 DNA follows: TGTGCCAGCAGCGTAGAAATGGACACTGAAGCTTTCTTT. Translating it yields CASSVEMDTEAFF. Full variable domain (rest looked up from reference TRBV9 and TRBJ1-1): DSGVTQTPKHLITATGQRVTLRCSPRSGDLSVYWYQQSLDQGLQFLIQYYNGEERAKGNILERFSAQQFPDLHSELNLSSLELGDSALYFCASSVEMDTEAFFGQGTRLTVV.

This CDR3 is CASSVSVPDTQYF. In DNA form, the CDR3 reads TGTGCCAGCAGTGTCAGCGTCCCAGATACGCAGTATTTT. The rearrangement uses TRBV6-5 and TRBJ2-3; no firm D call. This CDR3 has 13 amino acids. V lost 5 bases to trimming and J lost 4 bases, with 10 bases between them. Germline V gives CDR1 MNHEY, CDR2 SVGAGI.

The chain couples TRBV7-2 to TRBJ2-3; no clear D gene. V lost 1 base to trimming and J lost 7 bases, with 21 bases between them. Germline V lookup: CDR1 SGHTA, CDR2 FQGNSA. CDR3 length equals 17 residues. CDR3 in DNA: TGTGCCAGCAGCTTAGGAGGCTCGCGCGGACCCTCGAATACGCAGTATTTT. It codes for CASSLGGSRGPSNTQYF.

V is TRBV28 and J is TRBJ1-3, with D tentatively TRBD1 (5 bases). There are 16 residues in the CDR3. Trimming removed 4 bases at V and 0 bases at J, with 13 bases between. Looked up from germline, CDR1 is MDHEN and CDR2 is SYDVKM. The CDR3 reads CASSSRLQVSGNTIYF. CDR3 DNA sequence: TGTGCCAGCAGTTCCCGACTACAGGTCTCTGGAAACACCATATATTTT.

This chain links TRBV6-5 with TRBJ2-2; 7 bases agree with TRBD1. V lost 6 bases to trimming and J lost 2 bases; unmatched junction nucleotides: 6. Germline values: CDR1 MNHEY, CDR2 SVGAGI. This CDR3 has 15 residues. CDR3 DNA: TGTGCCAGCAGACCCGGGACAGAAAACACCGGGGAGCTGTTTTTT. Amino acid sequence: CASRPGTENTGELFF.

This clone was observed once. The chain joins TRBV6-6 to TRBJ1-1; a weak D match, TRBD1 (6 bases). CDR1 and CDR2 from the germline V gene are MNHNY and SVGAGI (reference sequence). Trimming cost V 8 bases and J 5 bases, with 15 bases left between them. There are 13 residues in the CDR3. The CDR3: CASWDISRTEAFF. In nucleotides, the CDR3 is TGTGCCAGCTGGGACATCTCGAGGACTGAAGCTTTCTTT.

V usage is TRBV2 and J usage is TRBJ1-1; TRBD1 is a possible D gene (5 bases). Trimming took 8 bases from V and 0 from J, leaving 13 bases between them. The V gene's germline CDR1 is SNHLY and CDR2 FYNNEI. The CDR3 spans 14 residues. The CDR3 region has the DNA TGTGCCAGCGGCAAGGGGAAGGTGAACACTGAAGCTTTCTTT. As protein: CASGKGKVNTEAFF.

CDR3 DNA: TGTGCCAGCAGTTACTCAGGGTCGCAGCCCCAGCATTTT. Amino acids: CASSYSGSQPQHF. This rearrangement joins TRBV6-5 to TRBJ1-5; unclear D gene. The CDR3 spans 13 residues. Germline V gives CDR1 MNHEY, CDR2 SVGAGI. Deletions cut 0 bases from V and 7 bases from J, with 7 bases between.

A note on this clone: Other DNA variants within this sample encode the same CDR3. V and J are TRBV2 and TRBJ2-5; D is ambiguous. V was cut by 4 bases and J by 2 bases, with 5 bases left in between. This CDR3 is 12 amino acids long. In germline, CDR1 is SNHLY, CDR2 FYNNEI. The DNA for the CDR3 is TGTGCCAGCAGTGGGGTACAAGAGACCCAGTACTTC. It codes for CASSGVQETQYF. The full variable domain, with the rest looked up from reference TRBV2 and TRBJ2-5, is EPEVTQTPSHQVTQMGQEVILRCVPISNHLYFYWYRQILGQKVEFLVSFYNNEISEKSEIFDDQFSVERPDGSNFTLKIRSTKLEDSAMYFCASSGVQETQYFGPGTRLLVL.

The chain recombines TRBV5-1 with TRBJ2-1; TRBD2 matches 13 bases. The germline V gene has CDR1 SGHRS and CDR2 YFSETQ. The junction had 2 bases not matched to a gene; V was cut back by 0 bases and J by 5 bases. The CDR3 loop spans 16 amino acids. The CDR3 sequence is CASSLEGLAGDNEQFF. CDR3 sequence (DNA): TGCGCCAGCAGCTTGGAAGGACTAGCGGGAGACAATGAGCAGTTCTTC.

This chain links TRBV6-1 with TRBJ2-5, with 8 positions matching TRBD2. The CDR3 is made up of 18 amino acids. Germline loops: CDR1 MNHNS, CDR2 SASEGT. V trimming: 2 bases; J trimming: 2 bases; junction bases outside the gene matches: 13. The DNA for the CDR3 is TGTGCCAGCAGTGAAATAGGTATAGGCGGGAGGACACAAGAGACCCAGTACTTC. This gives the protein CASSEIGIGGRTQETQYF.

Notes on this clone: This specimen includes other DNA sequences encoding the same CDR3. The J gene is TRBJ2-2, the V gene TRBV10-3; D gene ambiguous. The CDR3 spans 15 residues. Trimming took off 0 bases at V and 1 base at J, with 6 bases between the two ends. Germline V gene data show CDR1 as ENHRY and CDR2 as SYGVKD. CDR3 DNA: TGTGCCATCAGTGAGTCGTCGGGGAACACCGGGGAGCTGTTTTTT. It encodes CAISESSGNTGELFF.

The chain recombines TRBV7-8 with TRBJ2-7, with TRBD1 identical over 10 bases. V shed 0 bases and J 5 bases; nucleotides not matched to a gene: 1. This CDR3 comprises 14 residues. CDR1 and CDR2 from the germline V gene are SGHVS and FQNEAQ. For the CDR3, the DNA is TGTGCCAGCAGCTTAGCCGGGACAGGGGACGAGCAGTACTTC. Its protein product is CASSLAGTGDEQYF. Full variable domain (missing parts from reference TRBV7-8 and TRBJ2-7): GAGVSQSPRYKVAKRGQDVALRCDPISGHVSLFWYQQALGQGPEFLTYFQNEAQLDKSGLPSDRFFAERPEGSVSTLKIQRTQQEDSAVYLCASSLAGTGDEQYFGPGTRLTVT.

V gene TRBV5-6 combines with J gene TRBJ1-1; possibly TRBD1 for D (6 bases). The ends were cut back, 0 bases at V and 9 bases at J, with 21 bases in the middle. CDR3 length equals 16 residues. Germline CDR1 is SGHDT and CDR2 is YYEEEE. CDR3: CASSLEGGGPLAKAFF. The DNA of the CDR3 is TGTGCCAGCAGCTTGGAAGGGGGTGGACCCTTGGCGAAAGCTTTCTTT.

A few counts support this clone. Other DNA sequences in the sample encode the same CDR3. The rearrangement uses TRBV19 and TRBJ2-7, with D perhaps TRBD1 (6 bases). CDR1 and CDR2 (germline): LNHDA, SQIVND (reference sequence). This CDR3 is built from 13 residues. Trimming took off 5 bases at V and 1 base at J, with 9 bases between the two ends. CDR3 coding DNA: TGTGCCAGTAGTGAACAGGGATCCTACGAGCAGTACTTC. Protein: CASSEQGSYEQYF.

The chain links TRBV5-1 to TRBJ2-7; D is perhaps TRBD2 (6 bases). The CDR3 runs to 14 residues. Germline assignment: CDR1 SGHRS and CDR2 YFSETQ. Trimming stripped 5 bases from V and 2 bases from J, with 14 bases between. Here the CDR3 reads CASSGNSGTYEQYF. The CDR3 coding sequence is TGCGCCAGCAGTGGTAATAGCGGAACCTACGAGCAGTACTTC.

The chain is built from TRBV2 and TRBJ2-1; perhaps D is TRBD1 or TRBD2 (5 bases each). V was cut by 1 base and J by 0 bases, with 10 bases left in between. Germline V gives CDR1 SNHLY, CDR2 FYNNEI. This CDR3 region has 16 residues. The CDR3 coding sequence is TGTGCCAGCAGTGAAGGGGCAGGGAGCTCCTACAATGAGCAGTTCTTC. This encodes CASSEGAGSSYNEQFF.

V and J are TRBV10-3 and TRBJ2-2; 9 nucleotides align to TRBD2. The CDR3 spans 18 residues. Germline CDR1 is ENHRY and CDR2 is SYGVKD. The J segment lost 0 bases and the V segment lost 6 bases, leaving 11 bases of the junction unmatched. CDR3 DNA: TGTGCCATCAGGGGGGCTAGCGGGGAGAAAACGAACACCGGGGAGCTGTTTTTT. It specifies CAIRGASGEKTNTGELFF.

J is TRBJ1-5 and V is TRBV18; weak D call: TRBD1 (5 bases). Trimming left V 5 bases short and J 1 base short, with 9 bases between. Per germline, CDR1 KGHSH and CDR2 LQKENI. The CDR3 spans 14 residues. CDR3 nucleotides: TGTGCCAGCTCAATTGGACACAGCAATCAGCCCCAGCATTTT. Protein: CASSIGHSNQPQHF.

The V and J genes are TRBV29-1 and TRBJ1-2, with TRBD1 as a possible D gene (6 bases). Germline CDR1 and CDR2: SQVTM and ANQGSEA. V gave up 4 bases and J gave up 3 bases, with 12 bases separating them. The CDR3 contains 13 residues. CDR3 DNA: TGCAGCGTTGGACGGGGGCTCGACTATGGCTACACCTTC. Its protein is CSVGRGLDYGYTF.

The J gene is TRBJ1-5, the V gene TRBV7-2; D call uncertain. Germline V gene data show CDR1 as SGHTA and CDR2 as FQGNSA. The V and J ends lost 2 bases and 5 bases respectively, with 4 bases between them. The CDR3 totals 12 residues. The CDR3 spells CASSLHDQPQHF. In DNA form, the CDR3 reads TGTGCCAGCAGCTTACACGATCAGCCCCAGCATTTT.

The chain combines TRBV27 with TRBJ2-2, with a tentative D call TRBD1 (6 bases). CDR1 is MNHEY and CDR2 is SMNVEV in the germline V gene (reference sequence). Trimming shortened V by 5 bases and J by 1 base, and 17 bases separated the two germline ends. The length of the CDR3 is 17 residues. CDR3 sequence reads: CASSTRVSGVNTGELFF. For the CDR3, the DNA is TGTGCCAGCAGTACAAGGGTGTCAGGGGTGAACACCGGGGAGCTGTTTTTT.

V is TRBV21-1 and J is TRBJ1-5; TRBD1 is the table's D call, not checked against the DNA. TRBV21-1 counts as a pseudogene. The CDR3 is made up of 17 amino acids. This chain's CDR3 is CASSTMEQPSDYHAQHF. The CDR3 DNA follows: TGTGCCAGCAGCACTATGGAACAGCCCTCGGATTATCACGCCCAGCATTTT.

The chain uses TRBV9 and TRBJ2-5; D possibly corresponds to TRBD1 (6 bases). The CDR3 spans 15 residues. Trimming cost V 4 bases and J 5 bases, with 18 bases left between them. CDR1 and CDR2 (germline): SGDLS, YYNGEE. CDR3 in DNA: TGTGCCAGCAGCTCAAATCAGGGGCGGGTGGAGACCCAGTACTTC. Its protein is CASSSNQGRVETQYF.

The gene calls are TRBV5-1 and TRBJ1-1, with D uncertain. V was cut by 0 bases and J by 7 bases, with 10 bases left in between. CDR3 size: 13 residues. The germline gives CDR1 SGHRS, CDR2 YFSETQ. The CDR3 DNA sequence: TGCGCCAGCAGCTTGGAGGGAGGGCGTGAAGCTTTCTTT. This encodes CASSLEGGREAFF.

The chain uses TRBV7-8 and TRBJ2-5; TRBD1 matches 11 bases. The CDR3 consists of 16 residues. CDR1 and CDR2 from the germline V gene are SGHVS and FQNEAQ. V was clipped by 1 base and J by 5 bases; unmatched bases: 6. As DNA, the CDR3 is TGTGCCAGCAGCTTAGTGGGGACAGGGGGTTACGAGACCCAGTACTTC. Residues: CASSLVGTGGYETQYF. Full variable domain (remainder filled in from reference TRBV7-8 and TRBJ2-5): GAGVSQSPRYKVAKRGQDVALRCDPISGHVSLFWYQQALGQGPEFLTYFQNEAQLDKSGLPSDRFFAERPEGSVSTLKIQRTQQEDSAVYLCASSLVGTGGYETQYFGPGTRLLVL.

The genes are TRBV7-2 and TRBJ2-1, with D maybe TRBD2 (5 bases). The CDR3 loop spans 16 amino acids. Germline CDR1 SGHTA, CDR2 FQGNSA. V dropped 1 base and J dropped 6 bases, with 16 bases sitting between them. Here the CDR3 reads CASSLVYVGNPNEQFF. In DNA form, the CDR3 reads TGTGCCAGCAGCTTAGTGTACGTCGGGAATCCCAATGAGCAGTTCTTC.